These 29 T cell receptor beta chains were all obtained from the same sample, sequenced in a study of blood T cell repertoires in COVID-19. The data were produced by immunoSEQ multiplex PCR, yet TCRdb's version contains in-frame clones alone and is incomplete. The sample carries 150,000 to 200,000 clones, about 81% recorded once. Sequencing was done on a sample of peripheral blood. All receptors come from a human donor in a cohort sampled during active COVID-19.

The chain is built from TRBV18 and TRBJ2-7, with D unresolved. The CDR3 totals 13 residues. Trimming removed 3 bases from V and 5 bases from J, with 11 bases in between. Germline CDR1 and CDR2: KGHSH and LQKENI. CDR3 coding DNA: TGTGCCAGCTCACCTCGTCGTGGGCACGAGCAGTACTTC. This gives the protein CASSPRRGHEQYF.

V is TRBV5-6 and J is TRBJ1-2, with 8 bases identical to TRBD1. CDR1 is SGHDT, CDR2 YYEEEE, per germline. The CDR3 is made up of 14 amino acids. The ends lost 1 base at V and 6 bases at J; junction bases unmatched: 5. CDR3 DNA: TGTGCCAGCAGCTTGCGGACAGGGCGTAATGGCTACACCTTC. This codes for CASSLRTGRNGYTF.

V is TRBV18 and J is TRBJ2-2; TRBD1 agrees at 7 bases. Unmatched junction bases numbered 5, after V lost 8 bases and J lost 5 bases. The CDR3 runs to 13 residues. Per germline, CDR1 KGHSH and CDR2 LQKENI. The CDR3 DNA sequence: TGTGCCAGCAAGGGACAGATGACCGGGGAGCTGTTTTTT. This gives the protein CASKGQMTGELFF. The complete variable domain, with remaining parts taken from reference TRBV18 and TRBJ2-2, reads NAGVMQNPRHLVRRRGQEARLRCSPMKGHSHVYWYRQLPEEGLKFMVYLQKENIIDESGMPKERFSAEFPKEGPSILRIQQVVRGDSAAYFCASKGQMTGELFFGEGSRLTVL.

A few counts support this clone. The chain is built from TRBV18 and TRBJ2-5, with 7 bases that match TRBD2. V shed 3 bases and J 3 bases; nucleotides not matched to a gene: 10. The CDR3 is 16 amino acids. The V gene's germline CDR1 is KGHSH and CDR2 LQKENI. CDR3 sequence: CASSPTLSGDKETQYF. As DNA, the CDR3 is TGTGCCAGCTCACCGACATTGAGCGGGGATAAAGAGACCCAGTACTTC.

The genes are TRBV30 and TRBJ1-1; D gene uncertain. CDR3 length equals 13 residues. The germline V and J ends were trimmed by 4 bases and 4 bases, with 13 bases remaining between them. Germline assignment: CDR1 GTSNPN and CDR2 SVGIG (reference sequence). CDR3 loop: CAWNKLRVTEAFF. The CDR3 region has the DNA TGTGCCTGGAACAAGCTCCGGGTCACTGAAGCTTTCTTT.

The rearrangement uses TRBV19 and TRBJ2-5; 14 bases match TRBD2. The V gene's germline CDR1 is LNHDA and CDR2 SQIVND (reference sequence). The CDR3 contains 15 residues. V was pared by 3 bases and J by 7 bases, with 4 bases of the junction left unmatched. In DNA, the CDR3 is TGTGCCAGTAGTATGACTAGCGGGGGGGCTGGGACCCAGTACTTC. As protein: CASSMTSGGAGTQYF.

The chain has TRBV3-1 (or the pseudogene TRBV3-2) and TRBJ2-3; 9 bases fit TRBD2. J was trimmed by 1 base and V by 4 bases; bases with no gene match: 21. Germline V lookup: CDR1 LGHDT, CDR2 YNNKEL (reference sequence). The CDR3 contains 21 residues. The CDR3 DNA reads TGTGCCAGCAGCCGAAGTGGGTGGCGGGGGGGCCAAGAGGACCGCACAGATACGCAGTATTTT. It translates to CASSRSGWRGGQEDRTDTQYF.

This sequence joins TRBV14 and TRBJ2-7, with TRBD1 matching 8 bases. CDR1 is SGHDN and CDR2 is FVKESK in the germline V gene. This CDR3 spans 15 amino acids. With V trimmed by 1 base and J by 2 bases, 4 bases remained unmatched. The CDR3 region is CASSQATGVAYEQYF. CDR3 in DNA: TGTGCCAGCAGCCAAGCGACAGGGGTCGCCTACGAGCAGTACTTC.

The chain joins TRBV10-3 to TRBJ1-2; 9 bases line up with TRBD1. The CDR3 is 13 amino acids. J gave up 8 bases and V 6 bases, and 7 bases lay outside the gene matches. The V gene's germline CDR1 is ENHRY and CDR2 SYGVKD. The CDR3 region has the DNA TGTGCCATCAGCGTAGGGACAGGGTCAGGCTACACCTTC. It is translated as CAISVGTGSGYTF.

V is TRBV6-2 or TRBV6-3 and J is TRBJ2-1; 9 positions agree with TRBD2. Germline trimming cut 6 bases from V and 0 bases from J; bases unmatched to any gene: 15. The CDR3 totals 19 residues. Germline values: CDR1 MNHEY, CDR2 SVGEGT. The CDR3 DNA is TGTGCCAGCAGCCCTAGGCGAGCGGGAGGAACCAACTCCTACAATGAGCAGTTCTTC. As protein: CASSPRRAGGTNSYNEQFF.

The V and J genes are TRBV9 and TRBJ2-3, with 10 bases that match TRBD1. This CDR3 is 15 amino acids long. V shed 0 bases and J 6 bases; nucleotides not matched to a gene: 4. CDR1 is SGDLS, CDR2 YYNGEE, per germline. The CDR3 loop is CASSVAGTGADTQYF. The CDR3 DNA follows: TGTGCCAGCAGCGTAGCGGGGACAGGGGCGGATACGCAGTATTTT.

The chain employs TRBV9 and TRBJ2-1, with D maybe TRBD1 (5 bases). V gave up 1 base and J gave up 6 bases, with 11 bases separating them. The CDR3 extends over 14 amino acids. In germline, CDR1 is SGDLS, CDR2 YYNGEE. Written as DNA, the CDR3 is TGTGCCAGCAGCGTACGAACAGGCCTCAATGAGCAGTTCTTC. It specifies CASSVRTGLNEQFF.

V and J are TRBV19 and TRBJ2-6, with no clear D. There are 15 residues in the CDR3. The ends were cut back, 5 bases at V and 2 bases at J, with 10 bases in the middle. Germline V gene lookup returns CDR1 LNHDA and CDR2 SQIVND (reference sequence). In DNA form, the CDR3 reads TGTGCCAGTAGTTTGACCAGCGCTGGGGCCAACGTCCTGACTTTC. It yields the protein CASSLTSAGANVLTF.

The V and J genes are TRBV5-1 and TRBJ2-5; 7 bases line up with TRBD1. The ends lost 4 bases at V and 5 bases at J; junction bases unmatched: 5. The CDR3 runs 13 residues. CDR1 is SGHRS and CDR2 is YFSETQ in the germline V gene. CDR3: CASSLDREETQYF. DNA for the CDR3: TGCGCCAGCAGCCTTGACAGGGAGGAGACCCAGTACTTC. Filled out from reference TRBV5-1 and TRBJ2-5, the complete variable domain reads KAGVTQTPRYLIKTRGQQVTLSCSPISGHRSVSWYQQTPGQGLQFLFEYFSETQRNKGNFPGRFSGRQFSNSRSEMNVSTLELGDSALYLCASSLDREETQYFGPGTRLLVL.

This chain links TRBV18 with TRBJ2-7, with TRBD1 as a possible D gene (5 bases). Germline CDR1 reads KGHSH; CDR2 reads LQKENI. The CDR3 runs 12 residues. The germline V and J ends were trimmed by 3 bases and 5 bases, with 8 bases remaining between them. CDR3 DNA sequence: TGTGCCAGCTCACCGACAGAGAACGAGCAGTACTTC. It codes for CASSPTENEQYF.

The rearrangement joins TRBV2 to TRBJ2-7, with D unclear. Germline loops: CDR1 SNHLY, CDR2 FYNNEI. The CDR3 has 15 amino acids. Trimming removed 0 bases from V and 3 bases from J, with 12 bases in between. Here the CDR3 DNA reads TGTGCCAGCAGTGAAGCGCATATCAGTAACTACGAGCAGTACTTC. It yields the protein CASSEAHISNYEQYF.

This chain connects TRBV10-3 to TRBJ2-3, with D perhaps matching TRBD2 (7 bases). The V gene's germline CDR1 is ENHRY and CDR2 SYGVKD. This CDR3 is built from 13 residues. Trimming took off 11 bases at V and 3 bases at J, with 15 bases between the two ends. CDR3 loop: CAVVGGRTDTQYF. The CDR3 DNA sequence: TGTGCCGTAGTCGGGGGGCGAACAGATACGCAGTATTTT.

The table lists this clone with a few counts. This chain joins TRBV2 and TRBJ2-3; 7 nucleotides match TRBD2. CDR1 is SNHLY, CDR2 FYNNEI, per germline. V dropped 5 bases and J dropped 4; count of bases not matched to a gene: 3. The CDR3 runs 13 residues. DNA for the CDR3: TGTGCCAGCAGTCGACTAGCATCAGATACGCAGTATTTT. Translated: CASSRLASDTQYF.

J is TRBJ2-7 and V is TRBV7-9; D perhaps matches TRBD2 (6 bases). V was cut by 4 bases and J by 0 bases, with 13 bases left in between. This CDR3 has 15 amino acids. Germline V gene data show CDR1 as SEHNR and CDR2 as FQNEAQ (reference sequence). The CDR3 coding sequence is TGTGCCAGCAGCTGGGGGGATCCTACCTCCTACGAGCAGTACTTC. Its translation: CASSWGDPTSYEQYF.

This chain uses TRBV12-3 or TRBV12-4 with TRBJ1-2; D possibly corresponds to TRBD1 (5 bases). The CDR3 has 11 amino acids. The V end lost 5 bases, the J end lost 10 bases, and 11 bases lay between the germline ends. The CDR3 spells CASSPQGSYTF. As DNA, the CDR3 is TGTGCCAGCAGTCCCCAGGGATCCTACACCTTC.

The chain couples TRBV11-2 to TRBJ1-2; 7 nucleotides agree with TRBD1. V lost 3 bases to trimming and J lost 8 bases; unmatched junction nucleotides: 21. Germline loops: CDR1 SGHAT, CDR2 FQNNGV. The length of the CDR3 is 18 residues. CDR3 sequence reads: CASSFSRDSPVRDRGYTF. In DNA form, the CDR3 reads TGTGCCAGCAGCTTCTCTAGGGACAGCCCTGTTCGGGATCGGGGCTACACCTTC.

The chain has TRBV19 and TRBJ2-3; D gene unclear. The V gene's germline CDR1 is LNHDA and CDR2 SQIVND (reference sequence). The V end lost 4 bases, the J end lost 5 bases, and 7 bases lay between the germline ends. The CDR3 has 12 amino acids. The CDR3 sequence: CASSSRGDTQYF. In DNA, the CDR3 is TGTGCCAGTAGTAGTAGAGGAGATACGCAGTATTTT.

V and J are TRBV15 and TRBJ1-6; TRBD1 agrees at 7 bases. The CDR3 consists of 14 residues. Germline loops: CDR1 LNHNV, CDR2 YYDKDF (reference sequence). V shed 5 bases, J shed 6 bases, and the junction held 4 bases outside the gene matches. The chain's CDR3 is CATSPGQRNSPLHF. The CDR3 bases are TGTGCCACCAGCCCGGGACAGCGTAATTCACCCCTCCACTTT. The variable domain in full, with the rest retrieved from reference TRBV15 and TRBJ1-6, is DAMVIQNPRYQVTQFGKPVTLSCSQTLNHNVMYWYQQKSSQAPKLLFHYYDKDFNNEADTPDNFQSRRPNTSFCFLDIRSPGLGDTAMYLCATSPGQRNSPLHFGNGTRLTVT.

This chain links TRBV7-2 with TRBJ1-1; no firm D call. Trimming took 3 bases from V and 1 from J, leaving 6 bases between them. CDR3 length: 13 amino acids. Looked up from germline, CDR1 is SGHTA and CDR2 is FQGNSA. CDR3 amino acids: CASSFRQNTEAFF. The DNA of the CDR3 is TGTGCCAGCAGCTTTAGACAGAACACTGAAGCTTTCTTT.

This clone was counted between two and nine times. This sequence joins TRBV14 and TRBJ1-2; D unclear. Trimming removed 3 bases at V and 2 bases at J, with 4 bases between. There are 12 residues in the CDR3. CDR1 and CDR2 from the germline V gene are SGHDN and FVKESK. The CDR3 is CASSHQNYGYTF. DNA of the CDR3: TGTGCCAGCAGCCACCAAAACTATGGCTACACCTTC.

The chain carries TRBV5-6 and TRBJ1-1, with D perhaps matching TRBD1 (5 bases). Looked up from germline, CDR1 is SGHDT and CDR2 is YYEEEE. The CDR3 is 14 residues long. Trimming removed 5 bases at V and 1 base at J, with 12 bases between. The CDR3 DNA reads TGTGCCAGCAGTTTTCCAACAGGGAACACTGAAGCTTTCTTT. It is translated as CASSFPTGNTEAFF.

This clone has a single count. The J gene is TRBJ1-1, the V gene TRBV15, with a possible D match to TRBD1 (5 bases). CDR1 LNHNV and CDR2 YYDKDF come from the germline V gene (reference sequence). This CDR3 region has 18 residues. V shed 1 base and J shed 1 base, with 19 bases lying between them. CDR3 nucleotide sequence: TGTGCCACCAGCAGAGTTTTTCGGGGGGTCGGAACGAACACTGAAGCTTTCTTT. As protein: CATSRVFRGVGTNTEAFF.

The rearrangement joins TRBV23-1 to TRBJ2-7; TRBD1 matches 7 bases. Being an ORF, TRBV23-1 has a function that is uncertain. The CDR3 sequence is 14 residues long. The J segment lost 3 bases and the V segment lost 6 bases, leaving 8 bases of the junction unmatched. CDR3 nucleotide sequence: TGCGCCAGCAGACAGGGGTCACTCCACTACGAGCAGTACTTC. Translation: CASRQGSLHYEQYF.

The rearrangement uses TRBV11-2 and TRBJ1-2; TRBD1 aligns across 11 bases. The J segment lost 5 bases and the V segment lost 6 bases, leaving 5 bases of the junction unmatched. Germline CDR1 SGHAT, CDR2 FQNNGV. CDR3 length equals 14 residues. This CDR3 reads CASRTGTGGYGYTF. Here the CDR3 DNA reads TGTGCCAGCAGGACCGGGACAGGGGGTTATGGCTACACCTTC.